The present T cell receptor beta chain was sequenced within a study of T cells after yellow fever vaccination (dated by TCRdb to the late 2010s). For the wider study: Libraries from fractions with low cell numbers were prepared with the SMART-Seq v4 Ultra Low Input RNA kit. Bulk TCR alpha and beta repertoires were sequenced longitudinally to track T-cell clones before and after primary and booster YFV17D yellow fever vaccination. Two healthy male donors made up the cohort, one aged 18 to 29 years and the other aged 30 to 40 years. Blood was drawn at multiple timepoints before and after primary and secondary immunization, with bulk PBMC replicates and cell subsets isolated. General conclusions and limits of the study: The secondary T-cell response was found to be weaker but faster than the primary response, with a peak reached on day 5 rather than on day 15. Most clones expanded after primary vaccination (around 97% of CD4 and around 88% of CD8) were re-detected after the booster, suggesting that broad memory maintenance occurred. Because the study included only a couple of donors, the extent to which the findings can be generalized is limited. FACS-sorted repertoires could contain abundant contaminating clonotypes from the bulk population, so computational filtering was required. A small share of clonotypes was detected in both CD4 and CD8 compartments, with the overlap likely arising from convergent recombination.

TCR cDNA was synthesized by 5'RACE template switching, through which a universal primer site and unique molecular identifiers were introduced. Priming of cDNA synthesis was performed from both the TCR alpha and TCR beta constant segments. Two PCR steps were used to amplify libraries, with sample barcodes and sequencing adapters being added in the second step. Libraries were sequenced on Illumina HiSeq 2500 (2x100 bp) or NovaSeq (2x150 bp). From the authors' description of their analysis: Demultiplexing of reads and collapsing into UMI consensus sequences were performed with MIGEC, and V(D)J alignment was carried out with MiXCR. Clonotypes responding to the vaccine were identified with edgeR on replicate PBMC samples, with the criteria of FDR below 0.01 and a log2 fold change above 5 up to day 15. Each bulk clonotype was labeled CD4 or CD8 based on which sequenced repertoire, CD4 or CD8, contained the clonotype at higher abundance. The public reads were reprocessed in TCRdb via fastp at Q25 and MiXCR, keeping in-frame beta chains. Every distinct CDR3 protein forms one entry, paired with its most common genes and DNA. The V and J calls reflect TCRdb's pipeline rather than the authors' work. Across this sample there are some 350,000 distinct CDR3 sequences, with 11% seen only once. Around 20% of the sample is taken by the ten largest.

V drops 4 bases and J drops 3 bases, leaving 12 bases in between. From a lookup of the germline V gene, CDR1 and CDR2 are LGHNA and YNFKEQ. The CDR3 covers 14 residues, taking in both the cysteine and the phenylalanine. Only the CDR3 DNA is retained, 42 bases long and in frame from the first base. The sample's treatment or condition, from its label and the paper: live attenuated yellow fever vaccine strain. At each blood-draw timepoint, two biological replicates of bulk PBMCs were collected. A standard Ficoll-Paque protocol was used to isolate PBMCs from peripheral blood. TriZol was used to extract RNA from bulk PBMCs, from CD4 and CD8 fractions, and from dextramer-positive and dextramer-negative fractions. Turning to this clonotype: No antigen is known for it. No qualities accompany the bases; no much larger clone lies one base away.

Here the sequenced sample was PBMCs, taken on the day of the first yellow fever vaccination. This sequence originates from a man in his late teens or twenties who received the YFV17D yellow fever vaccine. The rearrangement combines TRBV4-2 with TRBJ1-1, and possibly TRBD1, on 6 matching bases. Here the CDR3 is given as CASSRTVDHTEAFF. The DNA is TGTGCCAGCAGCCGGACAGTCGACCACACTGAAGCTTTCTTT.